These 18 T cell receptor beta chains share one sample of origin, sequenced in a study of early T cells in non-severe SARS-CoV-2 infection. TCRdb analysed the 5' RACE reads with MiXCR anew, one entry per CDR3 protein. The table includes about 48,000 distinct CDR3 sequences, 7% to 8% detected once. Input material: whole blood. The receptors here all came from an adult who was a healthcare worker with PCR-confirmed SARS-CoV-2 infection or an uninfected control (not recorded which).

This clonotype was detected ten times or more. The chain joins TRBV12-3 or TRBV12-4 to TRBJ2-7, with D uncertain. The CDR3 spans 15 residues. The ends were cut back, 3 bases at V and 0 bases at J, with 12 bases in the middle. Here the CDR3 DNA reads TGTGCCAGCAGTTTCGCGCCACCAAGCTCCTACGAGCAGTACTTC. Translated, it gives CASSFAPPSSYEQYF.

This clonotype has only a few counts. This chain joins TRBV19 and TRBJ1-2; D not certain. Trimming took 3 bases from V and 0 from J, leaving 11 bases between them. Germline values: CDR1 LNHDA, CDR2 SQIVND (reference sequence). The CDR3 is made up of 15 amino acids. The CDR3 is CASSITRLANYGYTF. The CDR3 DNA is TGTGCCAGTAGTATTACACGCCTAGCTAACTATGGCTACACCTTC.

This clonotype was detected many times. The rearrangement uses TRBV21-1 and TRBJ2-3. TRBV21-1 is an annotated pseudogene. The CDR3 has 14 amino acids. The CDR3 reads CASSKVPVTDTQYF. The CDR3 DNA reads TGTGCCAGCAGCAAAGTCCCAGTCACAGATACGCAGTATTTT.

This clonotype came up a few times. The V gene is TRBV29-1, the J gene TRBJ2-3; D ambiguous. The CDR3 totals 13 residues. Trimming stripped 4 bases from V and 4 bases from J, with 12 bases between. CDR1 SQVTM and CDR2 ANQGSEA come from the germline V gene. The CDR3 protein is CSVALDLPDTQYF. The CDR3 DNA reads TGCAGCGTTGCGCTTGACCTGCCAGATACGCAGTATTTT.

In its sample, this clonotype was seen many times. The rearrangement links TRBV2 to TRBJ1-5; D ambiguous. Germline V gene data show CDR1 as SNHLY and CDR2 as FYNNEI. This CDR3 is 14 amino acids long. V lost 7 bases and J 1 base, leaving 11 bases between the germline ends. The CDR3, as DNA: TGTGCCAGCAACGAGGGCCTGAGCAATCAGCCCCAGCATTTT. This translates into CASNEGLSNQPQHF.

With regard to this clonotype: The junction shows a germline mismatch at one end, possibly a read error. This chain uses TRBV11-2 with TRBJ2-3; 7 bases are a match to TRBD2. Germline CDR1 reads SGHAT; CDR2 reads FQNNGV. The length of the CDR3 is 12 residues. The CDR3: CVSSLQRGTQYF. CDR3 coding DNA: TGTGTCAGCAGCCTCCAGCGGGGCACGCAGTATTTT. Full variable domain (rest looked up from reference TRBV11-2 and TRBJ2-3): EAGVAQSPRYKIIEKRQSVAFWCNPISGHATLYWYQQILGQGPKLLIQFQNNGVVDDSQLPKDRFSAERLKGVDSTLKIQPAKLEDSAVYLCVSSLQRGTQYFGPGTRLTVL.

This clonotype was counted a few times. The CDR3 coding sequence is TGCAGTGCTAGGGGACAGGCCTCAACCTATAACACCGGGGAGCTGTTTTTT. It encodes CSARGQASTYNTGELFF. This rearrangement joins TRBV20-1 to TRBJ2-2, with TRBD1 matching over 8 bases. Trimming removed 3 bases from V and 2 bases from J; junction bases left unmatched: 11. The length of the CDR3 is 17 residues. The germline V gene encodes CDR1 DFQATT and CDR2 SNEGSKA (reference sequence).

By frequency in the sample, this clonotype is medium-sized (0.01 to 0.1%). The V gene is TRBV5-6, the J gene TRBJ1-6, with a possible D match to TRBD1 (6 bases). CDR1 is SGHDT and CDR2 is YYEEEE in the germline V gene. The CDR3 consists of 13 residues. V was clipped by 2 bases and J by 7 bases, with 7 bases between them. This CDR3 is CASSLTGNSPLHF. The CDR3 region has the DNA TGTGCCAGCAGCTTAACAGGGAATTCACCCCTCCACTTT.

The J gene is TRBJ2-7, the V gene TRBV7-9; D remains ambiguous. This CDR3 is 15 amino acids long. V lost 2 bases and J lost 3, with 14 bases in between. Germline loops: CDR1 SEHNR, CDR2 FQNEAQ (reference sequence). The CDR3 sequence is CASSLMASKHYEQYF. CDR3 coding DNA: TGTGCCAGCAGCTTAATGGCCAGCAAGCACTACGAGCAGTACTTC.

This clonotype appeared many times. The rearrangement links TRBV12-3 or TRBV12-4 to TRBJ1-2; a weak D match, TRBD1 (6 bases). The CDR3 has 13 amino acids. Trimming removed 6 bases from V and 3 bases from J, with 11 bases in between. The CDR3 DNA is TGTGCCAGCAGATGGGGGACACACTATGGCTACACCTTC. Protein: CASRWGTHYGYTF.

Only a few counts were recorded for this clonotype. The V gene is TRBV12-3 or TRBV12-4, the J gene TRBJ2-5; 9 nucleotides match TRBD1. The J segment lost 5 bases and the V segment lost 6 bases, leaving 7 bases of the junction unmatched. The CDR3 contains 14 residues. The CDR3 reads CASRRQGVGETQYF. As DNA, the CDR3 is TGTGCCAGCAGAAGACAGGGGGTTGGGGAGACCCAGTACTTC.

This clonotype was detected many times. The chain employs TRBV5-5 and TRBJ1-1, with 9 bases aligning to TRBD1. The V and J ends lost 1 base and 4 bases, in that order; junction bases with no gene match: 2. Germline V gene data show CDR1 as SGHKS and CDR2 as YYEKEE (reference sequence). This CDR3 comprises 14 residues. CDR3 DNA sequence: TGTGCCAGCAGCTTGACAGGGGGCGTCACTGAAGCTTTCTTT. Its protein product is CASSLTGGVTEAFF.

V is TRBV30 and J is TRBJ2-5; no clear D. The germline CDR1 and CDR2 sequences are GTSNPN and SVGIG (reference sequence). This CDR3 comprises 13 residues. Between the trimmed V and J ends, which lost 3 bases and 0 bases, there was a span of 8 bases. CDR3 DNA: TGTGCCTGGAGCATCCAGTACCAAGAGACCCAGTACTTC. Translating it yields CAWSIQYQETQYF. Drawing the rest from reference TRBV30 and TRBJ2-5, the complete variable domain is SQTIHQWPATLVQPVGSPLSLECTVEGTSNPNLYWYRQAAGRGLQLLFYSVGIGQISSEVPQNLSASRPQDRQFILSSKKLLLSDSGFYLCAWSIQYQETQYFGPGTRLLVL.

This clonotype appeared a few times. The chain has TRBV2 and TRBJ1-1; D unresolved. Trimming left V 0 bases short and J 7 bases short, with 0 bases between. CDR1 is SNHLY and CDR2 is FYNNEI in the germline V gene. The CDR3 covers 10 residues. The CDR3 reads CASSEAEAFF. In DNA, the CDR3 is TGTGCCAGCAGTGAAGCTGAAGCTTTCTTT.

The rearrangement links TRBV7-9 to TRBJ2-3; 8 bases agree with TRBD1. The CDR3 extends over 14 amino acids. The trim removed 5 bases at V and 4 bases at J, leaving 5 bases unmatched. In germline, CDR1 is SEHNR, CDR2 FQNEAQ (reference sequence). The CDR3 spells CASSPGQGPDTQYF. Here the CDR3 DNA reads TGTGCCAGCAGCCCCGGACAGGGACCAGATACGCAGTATTTT.

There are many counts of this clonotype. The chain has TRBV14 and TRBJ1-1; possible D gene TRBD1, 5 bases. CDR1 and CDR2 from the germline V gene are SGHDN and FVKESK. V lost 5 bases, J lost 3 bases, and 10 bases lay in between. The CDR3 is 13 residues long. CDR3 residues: CASSKQEYTEAFF. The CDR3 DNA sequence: TGTGCCAGCAGCAAACAGGAGTACACTGAAGCTTTCTTT.

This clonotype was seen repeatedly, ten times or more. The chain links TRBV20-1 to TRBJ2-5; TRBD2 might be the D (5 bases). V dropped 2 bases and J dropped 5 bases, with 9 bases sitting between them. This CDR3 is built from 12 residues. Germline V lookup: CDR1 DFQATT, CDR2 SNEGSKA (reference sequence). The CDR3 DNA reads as TGCAGTGCTAGATTAGCGACGGAGACCCAGTACTTC. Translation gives CSARLATETQYF.

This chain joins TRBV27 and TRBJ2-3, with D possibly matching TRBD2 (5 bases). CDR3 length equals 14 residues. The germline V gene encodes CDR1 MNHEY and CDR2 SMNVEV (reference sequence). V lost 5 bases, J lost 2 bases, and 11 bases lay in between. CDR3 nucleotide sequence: TGTGCCAGCAGTCCGAGGGCCCACACAGATACGCAGTATTTT. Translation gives CASSPRAHTDTQYF.